The 30 T cell receptor beta chains below were found in one sample sequenced in a study of CD8 T cells in ankylosing spondylitis. TCRdb processed the 5' RACE reads anew with MiXCR; each CDR3 protein has one entry. The table shows about 360,000 distinct CDR3 sequences, with 20% occurring only once. The sequenced material came from blood, either unsorted or a sorted T cell fraction (not recorded which). The receptors were gathered from a male donor with ankylosing spondylitis or in good health (not recorded which).

This clonotype has ten or more counts. This rearrangement joins TRBV10-2 to TRBJ2-5; tentative D call: TRBD2 (5 bases). Germline V gene data show CDR1 as WSHSY and CDR2 as SAAADI. The V end lost 8 bases, the J end lost 5 bases, and 9 bases lay between the germline ends. There are 11 residues in the CDR3. This CDR3 reads CASGPGETQYF. The CDR3 bases are TGCGCCAGCGGCCCGGGGGAGACCCAGTACTTC.

This sequence joins TRBV10-3 and TRBJ2-2; the match to TRBD2 covers 11 bases. V shed 6 bases and J 1 base; nucleotides not matched to a gene: 4. The CDR3 has 16 residues. The germline V gene has CDR1 ENHRY and CDR2 SYGVKD. The CDR3 here is CAISPLAGVNTGELFF. CDR3 nucleotides: TGTGCCATCAGCCCACTAGCGGGAGTGAACACCGGGGAGCTGTTTTTT.

V gene TRBV12-3 or TRBV12-4 combines with J gene TRBJ2-2; 8 bases match TRBD1. Trimming at V came to 6 bases and at J to 5 bases, leaving 8 bases not matched to a gene. The CDR3 covers 15 residues. CDR3 DNA: TGTGCCAGCAGACCGACAGGGGTCAGGACCGGGGAGCTGTTTTTT. Its protein product is CASRPTGVRTGELFF.

This clonotype was recorded once. V usage is TRBV12-3 or TRBV12-4 and J usage is TRBJ2-1; TRBD2 aligns across 9 bases. The CDR3 is 18 residues long. The DNA for the CDR3 is TGTACCATCAGTTTAGCGCTAGCGGGGCCGCACCTAAACAATGAGCAGTTCTTC. It encodes CTISLALAGPHLNNEQFF.

A few counts support this clonotype. The chain links TRBV6-5 to TRBJ1-1; D unclear. Trimming cost V 0 bases and J 2 bases, with 7 bases left between them. This CDR3 is built from 14 residues. CDR1 is MNHEY and CDR2 is SVGAGI in the germline V gene. This chain's CDR3 is CASSYSNPNTEAFF. The CDR3 nucleotides are TGTGCCAGCAGTTACTCTAACCCTAACACTGAAGCTTTCTTT.

This rearrangement joins TRBV7-2 to TRBJ2-1; 7 positions agree with TRBD2. Germline loops: CDR1 SGHTA, CDR2 FQGNSA. The trim removed 1 base at V and 0 bases at J, leaving 6 bases unmatched. The CDR3 contains 17 residues. The CDR3 nucleotides read TGTGCCAGCAGCTTAGGGCTAGCGGCAAGCTCCTACAATGAGCAGTTCTTC. Residues: CASSLGLAASSYNEQFF.

This clonotype has more than one count but fewer than ten. This rearrangement joins TRBV10-3 to TRBJ2-3, with 9 bases that match TRBD1. CDR3 length: 14 amino acids. Germline lookup yields CDR1 ENHRY and CDR2 SYGVKD. After removal of 8 bases from V and 4 bases from J, the junction contained 7 bases not matched to a gene. CDR3 sequence reads: CAIWGQGMADTQYF. CDR3 bases: TGTGCCATCTGGGGACAGGGTATGGCAGATACGCAGTATTTT.

This clonotype was seen at least ten times. The J gene is TRBJ2-2, the V gene TRBV27; 8 bases align to TRBD1. This CDR3 has 16 residues. Germline V gene sequence: CDR1 MNHEY, CDR2 SMNVEV (reference sequence). The junction had 11 bases not matched to a gene; V was cut back by 6 bases and J by 5 bases. CDR3 protein: CASREKAGGATGELFF. CDR3 DNA: TGTGCCAGCAGGGAGAAAGCAGGGGGCGCGACCGGGGAGCTGTTTTTT.

This clonotype was observed many times. V gene TRBV5-1 combines with J gene TRBJ2-7, with 7 positions matching TRBD1. Germline loops: CDR1 SGHRS, CDR2 YFSETQ. This CDR3 is built from 13 residues. V was pared by 4 bases and J by 3 bases, with 4 bases of the junction left unmatched. The CDR3 bases are TGCGCCAGCAGCCCGGGACAGCTCTACGAGCAGTACTTC. Translation gives CASSPGQLYEQYF.

V and J are TRBV4-2 and TRBJ2-7; no clear D. Per the germline V gene, CDR1 is LGHNA and CDR2 is YNFKEQ. This CDR3 contains 12 residues. V shed 0 bases and J shed 6 bases, with 6 bases lying between them. This CDR3 is CASSQDGSEQYF. The CDR3 DNA reads as TGTGCCAGCAGCCAAGATGGGTCCGAGCAGTACTTC.

This clonotype was seen ten or more times. The chain links TRBV11-2 to TRBJ2-5; TRBD1 matches at 7 bases. Germline CDR1 SGHAT, CDR2 FQNNGV. V trimming: 4 bases; J trimming: 5 bases; junction bases outside the gene matches: 7. This CDR3 spans 14 amino acids. The CDR3 bases are TGTGCCAGCAGCTCCGACAGGGTTAGGGAGACCCAGTACTTC. It codes for CASSSDRVRETQYF.

J is TRBJ2-1 and V is TRBV5-6; 10 bases fit TRBD1. The V gene's germline CDR1 is SGHDT and CDR2 YYEEEE. The CDR3 length is 16 residues. The V segment lost 5 bases and the J segment 6 bases; nucleotides outside the gene matches: 11. CDR3 in amino acids: CASSRPGQGIFNEQFF. The CDR3 coding sequence is TGTGCCAGCAGTCGACCGGGACAGGGGATCTTCAATGAGCAGTTCTTC.

This clonotype was found many times. The rearrangement joins TRBV6-1 to TRBJ2-1, with 10 bases that match TRBD1. Germline trimming cut 4 bases from V and 7 bases from J; bases unmatched to any gene: 10. CDR1 is MNHNS and CDR2 is SASEGT in the germline V gene. This CDR3 is built from 16 residues. The CDR3 DNA is TGTGCCAGCAGTGCTCTTTGGGGGGACAGGGGTAATGAGCAGTTCTTC. Encoded protein: CASSALWGDRGNEQFF.

The gene calls are TRBV5-6 and TRBJ2-3; 8 nucleotides line up with TRBD1. The CDR3 runs 13 residues. V was clipped by 6 bases and J by 6 bases; unmatched bases: 6. Germline CDR1 and CDR2: SGHDT and YYEEEE. As DNA, the CDR3 is TGTGCCAGCAACCAGGGGGCAGGTGATACGCAGTATTTT. Protein sequence: CASNQGAGDTQYF. Variable domain in full (rest from reference TRBV5-6 and TRBJ2-3): DAGVTQSPTHLIKTRGQQVTLRCSPKSGHDTVSWYQQALGQGPQFIFQYYEEEERQRGNFPDRFSGHQFPNYSSELNVNALLLGDSALYLCASNQGAGDTQYFGPGTRLTVL.

The rearrangement joins TRBV6-1 to TRBJ2-3; D is unresolved. V was pared by 0 bases and J by 6 bases, with 16 bases between. This CDR3 has 16 residues. Germline CDR1 is MNHNS and CDR2 is SASEGT. The CDR3 DNA reads TGTGCCAGCAGTGAAGCGTTTTGGGCCGGCCTGGATACGCAGTATTTT. It yields the protein CASSEAFWAGLDTQYF.

This clonotype has just a few counts. Here the CDR3 reads CASSQVPFSNTGELFF. The DNA of the CDR3 is TGCGCCAGCAGCCAAGTTCCCTTCTCGAACACCGGGGAGCTGTTTTTT. The J gene is TRBJ2-2, the V gene TRBV4-1; D not resolved. The CDR3 extends over 16 amino acids. Trimming took off 1 base at V and 0 bases at J, with 9 bases between the two ends. Germline lookup yields CDR1 MGHRA and CDR2 YSYEKL.

This clonotype was observed at least ten times. The J gene is TRBJ2-7, the V gene TRBV20-1, with 8 bases that match TRBD2. The CDR3 length is 15 residues. Per germline, CDR1 DFQATT and CDR2 SNEGSKA (reference sequence). V dropped 3 bases and J dropped 6; count of bases not matched to a gene: 13. The CDR3 sequence is CSARVGGTRYGEQYF. The CDR3 nucleotides read TGCAGTGCTAGGGTTGGGGGGACTAGGTATGGCGAGCAGTACTTC.

This clonotype has a handful of counts. V gene TRBV29-1 combines with J gene TRBJ1-1; 8 bases are a match to TRBD1. The V and J ends lost 4 bases and 0 bases, in that order; junction bases with no gene match: 4. CDR1 SQVTM and CDR2 ANQGSEA come from the germline V gene. This CDR3 is built from 14 residues. The CDR3 spells CSVVQGAMNTEAFF. The CDR3 DNA sequence: TGCAGCGTTGTCCAGGGGGCTATGAACACTGAAGCTTTCTTT.

Only a few counts were recorded for this clonotype. The rearrangement uses TRBV5-6 and TRBJ2-1; 7 positions match TRBD2. The junction had 21 bases not matched to a gene; V was cut back by 4 bases and J by 2 bases. The CDR3 covers 20 residues. Per the germline V gene, CDR1 is SGHDT and CDR2 is YYEEEE. CDR3 protein: CASSLRIGATSRGAYNEQFF. CDR3 nucleotide sequence: TGTGCCAGCAGCCTTCGTATTGGGGCGACTTCCCGGGGGGCCTACAATGAGCAGTTCTTC.

This clonotype was seen only a few times. The chain couples TRBV7-8 to TRBJ1-2; no clear D. Trimming stripped 1 base from V and 3 bases from J, with 12 bases between. The CDR3 is made up of 15 amino acids. CDR1 and CDR2 (germline): SGHVS, FQNEAQ. The CDR3 region is CASSLVGRIDYGYTF. The CDR3 DNA reads as TGTGCCAGCAGCTTAGTCGGCAGGATAGACTATGGCTACACCTTC. Drawing the rest from reference TRBV7-8 and TRBJ1-2, the complete variable domain is GAGVSQSPRYKVAKRGQDVALRCDPISGHVSLFWYQQALGQGPEFLTYFQNEAQLDKSGLPSDRFFAERPEGSVSTLKIQRTQQEDSAVYLCASSLVGRIDYGYTFGSGTRLTVV.

There are a few counts of this clonotype. The V call is TRBV12-3 or TRBV12-4, the J call TRBJ2-5; D call uncertain. The CDR3 spans 12 residues. V was cut by 3 bases and J by 9 bases, with 11 bases left in between. The CDR3 sequence is CASSFQLGPQYF. The CDR3 DNA sequence: TGTGCCAGCAGTTTCCAGCTTGGACCCCAGTACTTC.

V usage is TRBV7-9 and J usage is TRBJ2-3, with D perhaps matching TRBD2 (6 bases). The CDR3 is 13 residues long. CDR1 and CDR2 from the germline V gene are SEHNR and FQNEAQ (reference sequence). V was trimmed by 4 bases and J by 3 bases, leaving 8 bases between them. Here the CDR3 reads CASSSSVTDTQYF. Here the CDR3 DNA reads TGTGCCAGCAGCTCTAGCGTAACAGATACGCAGTATTTT. The full variable domain, with the rest looked up from reference TRBV7-9 and TRBJ2-3, is DTGVSQNPRHKITKRGQNVTFRCDPISEHNRLYWYRQTLGQGPEFLTYFQNEAQLEKSRLLSDRFSAERPKGSFSTLEIQRTEQGDSAMYLCASSSSVTDTQYFGPGTRLTVL.

CDR3 residues: CSARGTDSIQYF. The CDR3 bases are TGCAGTGCTAGGGGGACGGATTCCATTCAGTACTTC. The chain uses TRBV20-1 and TRBJ2-4; possibly TRBD1 or TRBD2 for D (5 bases each). CDR1 and CDR2 (germline): DFQATT, SNEGSKA (reference sequence). The V end lost 3 bases, the J end lost 9 bases, and 12 bases lay between the germline ends. CDR3 length: 12 residues.

The genes are TRBV7-3 and TRBJ2-1; TRBD2 agrees at 7 bases. The CDR3 has 16 residues. The trim removed 2 bases at V and 8 bases at J, leaving 12 bases unmatched. Looked up from germline, CDR1 is SGHTA and CDR2 is FQGTGA. CDR3 residues: CASSLGVGRGYYEQFF. The CDR3 bases are TGTGCCAGCAGCTTAGGGGTAGGGCGGGGGTATTATGAGCAGTTCTTC.

This clonotype was detected only a few times. The V call is TRBV24-1, the J call TRBJ2-2, with unresolved D. V was clipped by 4 bases and J by 1 base, with 9 bases between them. This CDR3 spans 15 amino acids. Germline V gene data show CDR1 as KGHDR and CDR2 as SFDVKD. The chain's CDR3 is CATSEAALNTGELFF. CDR3 coding DNA: TGTGCCACCAGTGAGGCGGCCCTGAACACCGGGGAGCTGTTTTTT.

This clonotype was observed a few times. The V call is TRBV12-3 or TRBV12-4, the J call TRBJ2-1; possible D gene TRBD1, 7 bases. The CDR3 spans 16 residues. The V and J ends lost 5 bases and 2 bases respectively, with 16 bases between them. CDR3 sequence: CASSLGFRGAYNEQFF. CDR3 DNA: TGTGCCAGCAGTCTAGGATTCAGGGGGGCCTACAATGAGCAGTTCTTC.

This clonotype was counted between two and nine times. The rearrangement uses TRBV27 and TRBJ1-5; D unresolved. The CDR3 covers 14 residues. Trimming took 5 bases from V and 4 from J, leaving 12 bases between them. Germline-derived CDR1 and CDR2 are MNHEY and SMNVEV (reference sequence). The CDR3 sequence is CASSPFRSNQPQHF. The CDR3 coding sequence is TGTGCCAGCAGTCCCTTTCGGTCAAATCAGCCCCAGCATTTT.

In its sample, this clonotype was seen many times. The rearrangement uses TRBV3-1 and TRBJ2-7; D gene uncertain. Trimming shortened V by 4 bases and J by 4 bases, and 11 bases separated the two germline ends. Per the germline V gene, CDR1 is LGHDT and CDR2 is YNNKEL (reference sequence). The CDR3 extends over 13 amino acids. The CDR3 protein is CASSLGIPYEQYF. CDR3 sequence (DNA): TGTGCCAGCAGCCTGGGGATACCATACGAGCAGTACTTC.

The V gene is TRBV7-6, the J gene TRBJ2-4; no clear D gene. Germline V lookup: CDR1 SGHVS, CDR2 FNYEAQ. The CDR3 loop spans 12 amino acids. Trimming pared 5 bases from V and 7 bases from J, leaving 9 bases between. CDR3 DNA sequence: TGTGCCAGCAGCCAGATTCTTAACATTCAGTACTTC. Protein sequence: CASSQILNIQYF.

This clonotype was counted only a few times. V usage is TRBV7-9 and J usage is TRBJ1-4; D is unclear. The CDR3 covers 16 residues. The germline CDR1 and CDR2 sequences are SEHNR and FQNEAQ (reference sequence). V was shortened by 5 bases and J by 7 bases, with 20 bases between the two germline ends. This CDR3 is CASSPTLSTEREKLFF. In nucleotides, the CDR3 is TGTGCCAGCAGCCCGACCTTAAGCACCGAGCGTGAAAAACTGTTTTTT.